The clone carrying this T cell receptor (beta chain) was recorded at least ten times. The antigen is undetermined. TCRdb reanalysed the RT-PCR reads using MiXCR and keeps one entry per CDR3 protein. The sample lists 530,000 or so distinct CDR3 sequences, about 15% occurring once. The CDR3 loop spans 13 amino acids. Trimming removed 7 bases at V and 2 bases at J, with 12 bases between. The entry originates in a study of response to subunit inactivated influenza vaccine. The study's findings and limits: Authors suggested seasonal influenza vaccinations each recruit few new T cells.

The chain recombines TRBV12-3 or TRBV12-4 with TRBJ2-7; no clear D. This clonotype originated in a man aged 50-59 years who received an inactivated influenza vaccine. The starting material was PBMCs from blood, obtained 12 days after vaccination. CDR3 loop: CASTPGRTYEQYF. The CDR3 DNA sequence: TGTGCCAGCACCCCCGGACGGACCTACGAGCAGTACTTC.